This T cell receptor (beta chain) appears in the sequencing data of a study of technical replicates of blood from several donors. V dropped 1 base and J dropped 4 bases, with 13 bases sitting between them. This CDR3 is built from 15 residues. CDR1 SGHVS and CDR2 FQNEAQ come from the germline V gene. TCRdb keeps only in-frame clones here, not all; method: immunoSEQ multiplex PCR. The sample shows about 79,000 clones, 94% of them seen only once. The rearrangement joins TRBV7-8 to TRBJ1-2; TRBD1 is a possible D gene (5 bases). This TCR was recovered from a human donor in good health. The sample was T cells isolated from PBMCs. CDR3 in DNA: TGTGCCAGCAGCTTAGGTTCGGGGGTCGCCTATGGCTACACCTTC. Encoded protein: CASSLGSGVAYGYTF.